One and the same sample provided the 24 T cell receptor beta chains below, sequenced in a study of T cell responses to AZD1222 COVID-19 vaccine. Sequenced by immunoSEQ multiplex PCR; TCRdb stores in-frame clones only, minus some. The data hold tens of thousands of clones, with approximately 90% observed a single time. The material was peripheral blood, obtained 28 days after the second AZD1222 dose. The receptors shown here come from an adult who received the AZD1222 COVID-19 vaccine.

CDR3 sequence: CASSSQGYTGELFF. In DNA, the CDR3 is TGTGCCAGCAGCTCTCAGGGGTACACCGGGGAGCTGTTTTTT. This chain joins TRBV7-3 and TRBJ2-2; D is perhaps TRBD1 (6 bases). The germline V gene has CDR1 SGHTA and CDR2 FQGTGA. CDR3 length equals 14 residues. V was pared by 4 bases and J by 3 bases, with 9 bases between.

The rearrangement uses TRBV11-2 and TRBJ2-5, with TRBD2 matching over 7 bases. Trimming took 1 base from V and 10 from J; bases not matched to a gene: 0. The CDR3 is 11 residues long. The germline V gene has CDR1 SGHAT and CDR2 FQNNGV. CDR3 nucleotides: TGTGCCAGCAGCTTAGGGGGGGGCCAGTACTTC. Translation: CASSLGGGQYF.

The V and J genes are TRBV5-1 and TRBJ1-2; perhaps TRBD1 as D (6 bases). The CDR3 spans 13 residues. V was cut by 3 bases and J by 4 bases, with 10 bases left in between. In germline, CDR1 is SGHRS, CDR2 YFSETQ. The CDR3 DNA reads TGCGCCAGCAGCTCGGGACAAGGCTATGGCTACACCTTC. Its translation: CASSSGQGYGYTF.

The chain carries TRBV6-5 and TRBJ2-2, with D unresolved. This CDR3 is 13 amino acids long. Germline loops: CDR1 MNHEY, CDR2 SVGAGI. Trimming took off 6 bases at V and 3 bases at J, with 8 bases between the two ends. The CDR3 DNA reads TGTGCCAGCAGATCGGTATACACCGGGGAGCTGTTTTTT. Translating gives CASRSVYTGELFF.

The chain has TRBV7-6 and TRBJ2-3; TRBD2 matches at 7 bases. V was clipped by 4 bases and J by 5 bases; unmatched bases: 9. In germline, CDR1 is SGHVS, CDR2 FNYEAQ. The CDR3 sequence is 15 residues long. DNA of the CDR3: TGTGCCAGCAGCTACCCGAGCGGGGCGGTAGATACGCAGTATTTT. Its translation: CASSYPSGAVDTQYF. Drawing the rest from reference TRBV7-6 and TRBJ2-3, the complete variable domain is GAGVSQSPRYKVTKRGQDVALRCDPISGHVSLYWYRQALGQGPEFLTYFNYEAQQDKSGLPNDRFSAERPEGSISTLTIQRTEQRDSAMYRCASSYPSGAVDTQYFGPGTRLTVL.

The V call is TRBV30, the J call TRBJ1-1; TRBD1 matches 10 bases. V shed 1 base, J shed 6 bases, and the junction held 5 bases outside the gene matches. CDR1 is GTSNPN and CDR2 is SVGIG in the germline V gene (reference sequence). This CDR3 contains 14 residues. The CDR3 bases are TGTGCCTGGAGTGCCCCTGGGACAGGGGCTGAAGCTTTCTTT. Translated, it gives CAWSAPGTGAEAFF.

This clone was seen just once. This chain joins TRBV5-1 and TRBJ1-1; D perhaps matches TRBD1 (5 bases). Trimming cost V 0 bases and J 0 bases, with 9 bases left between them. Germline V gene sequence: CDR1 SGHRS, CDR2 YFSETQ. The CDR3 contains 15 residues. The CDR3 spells CASSLGDSMNTEAFF. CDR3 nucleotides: TGCGCCAGCAGCTTGGGAGACAGCATGAACACTGAAGCTTTCTTT. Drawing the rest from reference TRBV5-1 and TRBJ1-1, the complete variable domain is KAGVTQTPRYLIKTRGQQVTLSCSPISGHRSVSWYQQTPGQGLQFLFEYFSETQRNKGNFPGRFSGRQFSNSRSEMNVSTLELGDSALYLCASSLGDSMNTEAFFGQGTRLTVV.

CDR3 sequence: CASSLKSLDTIYF. The CDR3 DNA is TGTGCCAGCAGCTTGAAAAGCCTAGACACCATATATTTT. The chain carries TRBV5-6 and TRBJ1-3; D unresolved. Trimming left V 1 base short and J 8 bases short, with 10 bases between. The CDR3 totals 13 residues. Germline V gene sequence: CDR1 SGHDT, CDR2 YYEEEE.

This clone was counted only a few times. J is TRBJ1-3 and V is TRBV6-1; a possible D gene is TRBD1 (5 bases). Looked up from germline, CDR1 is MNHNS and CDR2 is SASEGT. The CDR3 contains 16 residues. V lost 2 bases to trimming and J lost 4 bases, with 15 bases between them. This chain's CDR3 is CASSEHGGLAGNTIYF. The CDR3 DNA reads TGTGCCAGCAGTGAACACGGGGGGTTGGCCGGAAACACCATATATTTT.

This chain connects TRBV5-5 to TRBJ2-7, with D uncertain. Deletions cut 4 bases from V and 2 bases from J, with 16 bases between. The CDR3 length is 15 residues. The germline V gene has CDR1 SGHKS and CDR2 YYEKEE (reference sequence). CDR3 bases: TGTGCCAGCAGCCTACAACATCAGGAAACCTACGAGCAGTACTTC. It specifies CASSLQHQETYEQYF.

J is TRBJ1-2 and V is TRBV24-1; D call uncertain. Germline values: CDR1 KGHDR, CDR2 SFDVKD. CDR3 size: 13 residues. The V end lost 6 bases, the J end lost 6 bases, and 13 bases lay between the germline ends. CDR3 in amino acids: CATSQSEVNGYTF. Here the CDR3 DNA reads TGTGCCACCAGTCAGTCAGAGGTCAATGGCTACACCTTC.

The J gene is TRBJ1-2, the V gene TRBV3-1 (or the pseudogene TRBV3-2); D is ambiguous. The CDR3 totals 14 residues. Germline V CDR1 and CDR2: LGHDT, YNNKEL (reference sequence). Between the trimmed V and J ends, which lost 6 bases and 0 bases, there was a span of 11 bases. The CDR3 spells CASSRGYPNYGYTF. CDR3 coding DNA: TGTGCCAGCAGTCGGGGTTACCCTAACTATGGCTACACCTTC.

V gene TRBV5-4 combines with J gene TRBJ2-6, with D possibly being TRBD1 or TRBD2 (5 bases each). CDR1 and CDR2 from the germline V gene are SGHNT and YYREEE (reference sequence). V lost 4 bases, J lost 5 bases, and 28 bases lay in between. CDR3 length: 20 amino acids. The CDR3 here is CASSVRETRTFMGRANVLTF. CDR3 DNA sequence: TGTGCCAGCAGCGTCAGGGAGACAAGGACGTTTATGGGTAGGGCCAACGTCCTGACTTTC.

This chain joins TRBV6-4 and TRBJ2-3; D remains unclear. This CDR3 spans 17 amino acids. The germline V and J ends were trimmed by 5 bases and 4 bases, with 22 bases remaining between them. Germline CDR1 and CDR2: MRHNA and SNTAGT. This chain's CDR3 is CASSSSRSIRGSDTQYF. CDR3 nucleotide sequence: TGTGCCAGCAGTTCCTCCCGTTCTATCCGTGGGTCAGATACGCAGTATTTT.

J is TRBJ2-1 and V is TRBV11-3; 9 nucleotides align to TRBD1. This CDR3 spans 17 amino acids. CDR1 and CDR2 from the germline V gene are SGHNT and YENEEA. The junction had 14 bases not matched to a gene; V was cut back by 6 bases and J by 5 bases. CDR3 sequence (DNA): TGTGCCAGCAGTCCAATCGGGACAGGGACGGGGGACAATGAGCAGTTCTTC. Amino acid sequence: CASSPIGTGTGDNEQFF.

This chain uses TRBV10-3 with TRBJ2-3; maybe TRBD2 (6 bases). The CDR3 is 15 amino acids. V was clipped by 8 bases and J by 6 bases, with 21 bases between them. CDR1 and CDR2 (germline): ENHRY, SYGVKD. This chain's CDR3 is CAIANPGLPPDTQYF. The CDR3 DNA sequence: TGTGCCATCGCGAATCCGGGACTCCCACCGGATACGCAGTATTTT.

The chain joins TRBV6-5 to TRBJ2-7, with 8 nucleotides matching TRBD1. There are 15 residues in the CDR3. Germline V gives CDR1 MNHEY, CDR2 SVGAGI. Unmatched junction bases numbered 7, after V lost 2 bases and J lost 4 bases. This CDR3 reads CASSYGGDRGYEQYF. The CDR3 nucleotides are TGTGCCAGCAGTTACGGAGGCGACAGGGGATACGAGCAGTACTTC.

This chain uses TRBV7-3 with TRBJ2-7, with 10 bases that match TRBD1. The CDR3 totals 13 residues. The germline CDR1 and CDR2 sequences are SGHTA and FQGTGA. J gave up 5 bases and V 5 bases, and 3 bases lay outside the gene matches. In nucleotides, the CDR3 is TGTGCCAGCAGCCTCGGGACAGGGGACGAGCAGTACTTC. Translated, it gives CASSLGTGDEQYF.

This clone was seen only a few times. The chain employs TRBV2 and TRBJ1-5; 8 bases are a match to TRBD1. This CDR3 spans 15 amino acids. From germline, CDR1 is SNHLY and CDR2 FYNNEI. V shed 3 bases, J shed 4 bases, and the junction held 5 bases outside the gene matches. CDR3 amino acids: CASSEVRGRNQPQHF. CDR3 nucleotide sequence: TGTGCCAGCAGTGAGGTCAGGGGGCGGAATCAGCCCCAGCATTTT.

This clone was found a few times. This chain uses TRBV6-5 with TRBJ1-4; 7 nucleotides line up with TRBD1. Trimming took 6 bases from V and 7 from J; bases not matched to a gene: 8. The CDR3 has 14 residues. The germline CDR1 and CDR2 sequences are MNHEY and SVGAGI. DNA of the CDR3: TGTGCCAGCAGAGAGGGGGACAGTTTTGAAAAACTGTTTTTT. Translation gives CASREGDSFEKLFF.

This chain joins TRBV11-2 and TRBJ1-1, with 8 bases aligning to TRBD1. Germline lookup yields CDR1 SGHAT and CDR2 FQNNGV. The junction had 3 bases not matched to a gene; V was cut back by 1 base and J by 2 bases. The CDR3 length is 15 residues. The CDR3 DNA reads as TGTGCCAGCAGCTTAGTCGCAGGGGGCAACACTGAAGCTTTCTTT. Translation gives CASSLVAGGNTEAFF.

The CDR3 bases are TGTGCCAGCAGCATACTCGACTTCGGTGGCTACACCTTC. It is translated as CASSILDFGGYTF. The rearrangement joins TRBV9 to TRBJ1-2; D call uncertain. V was pared by 4 bases and J by 7 bases, with 14 bases between. This CDR3 has 13 residues. The germline V gene encodes CDR1 SGDLS and CDR2 YYNGEE.

This chain's CDR3 is CATSDPGRGDTIYF. The DNA of the CDR3 is TGTGCCACCAGTGATCCGGGACGAGGGGACACCATATATTTT. The gene calls are TRBV24-1 and TRBJ1-3, with D perhaps TRBD1 (5 bases). In germline, CDR1 is KGHDR, CDR2 SFDVKD. The ends were cut back, 3 bases at V and 8 bases at J, with 13 bases in the middle. This CDR3 has 14 amino acids.

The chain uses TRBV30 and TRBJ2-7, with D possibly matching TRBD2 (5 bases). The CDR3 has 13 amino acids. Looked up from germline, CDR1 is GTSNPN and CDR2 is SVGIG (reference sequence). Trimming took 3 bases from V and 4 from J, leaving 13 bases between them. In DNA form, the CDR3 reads TGTGCCTGGAGCTTCTCGGGAAATTACGAGCAGTACTTC. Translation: CAWSFSGNYEQYF.